This T cell receptor beta chain was identified in a study of CD8+ T cells in alopecia areata. Background on the study: Tofacitinib dosing lasted 6 to 18 months, which was then followed by 6 months off drug.

Study results and limitations: Normal scalp had lower clonality than lesional scalp, with alopecia totalis/universalis lesions showing this most strongly. With patients, TCR sharing proved less clear than in mice, a difference possibly related to HLA.

Concerning this clone: The antigen remains unidentified.

It was cDNA, reverse transcribed from extracted RNA, that served as the sequencing template. Assay: immunoSEQ multiplex PCR; the TCRdb copy retains only in-frame clones and omits some. The repertoire includes 120,000 to 150,000 clones, 45% to 60% of them detected once, and approximately 6.8% sits in the top ten. The CDR3 totals 13 residues. In germline, CDR1 is MDHEN, CDR2 SYDVKM. V shed 8 bases and J shed 5 bases, with 16 bases lying between them. The chain joins TRBV28 to TRBJ2-7; TRBD2 is a possible D gene (6 bases). The TCR was taken from a human donor with alopecia areata. The sample comprised CD4+ T cells sorted from blood. Written as DNA, the CDR3 is TGTGCCAGCTCTACTAGCAATCTCGACGAGCAGTACTTC. Residues: CASSTSNLDEQYF.